These 19 T cell receptor beta chains were sequenced from one sample in a study of CD8+ T cells in alopecia areata. Sequencing templates came from extracted RNA that was reverse transcribed into cDNA. Repertoires were generated with immunoSEQ multiplex PCR, while TCRdb's copy carries only in-frame clones and drops some. The sample lists 150,000 to 200,000 clones; about three fifths were seen once. The treatment is: oral pan-JAK inhibitor, 5-10 mg twice daily. The material sequenced was CD4+ T cells sorted from blood, taken at week 4, from a patient treated with tofacitinib. The receptors originated from a human donor with alopecia areata.

This clone was recorded a few times. The chain carries TRBV29-1 and TRBJ1-2; possibly TRBD1 for D (5 bases). CDR1 and CDR2 (germline): SQVTM, ANQGSEA. CDR3 length equals 13 residues. V lost 3 bases, J lost 4 bases, and 12 bases lay in between. CDR3 in amino acids: CSVETQGSYGYTF. For the CDR3, the DNA is TGCAGCGTTGAGACGCAGGGTAGCTATGGCTACACCTTC.

This clone was seen just once. V gene TRBV25-1 combines with J gene TRBJ1-1, with 8 bases fitting TRBD1. There are 14 residues in the CDR3. J lost 1 base, V lost 4 bases, and 2 bases had no gene match. CDR1 is MGHDK and CDR2 is SYGVNS in the germline V gene. CDR3 sequence (DNA): TGTGCCAGCAGTGCAACAGGGGGGAACACTGAAGCTTTCTTT. Its translation: CASSATGGNTEAFF.

J is TRBJ1-3 and V is TRBV29-1; D is unclear. This CDR3 spans 13 amino acids. The V gene's germline CDR1 is SQVTM and CDR2 ANQGSEA. Trimming pared 5 bases from V and 0 bases from J, leaving 8 bases between. As DNA, the CDR3 is TGCAGCGTTTTACAGAGCTCTGGAAACACCATATATTTT. Translation gives CSVLQSSGNTIYF.

This sequence joins TRBV29-1 and TRBJ2-2; no reliable D call. Trimming removed 7 bases at V and 3 bases at J, with 6 bases between. CDR3 size: 11 residues. Per the germline V gene, CDR1 is SQVTM and CDR2 is ANQGSEA. CDR3: CSAMDTGELFF. Written as DNA, the CDR3 is TGCAGCGCAATGGACACCGGGGAGCTGTTTTTT.

The CDR3 nucleotides read TGCGCCAGCAGCTTCGGACTAGCGGGGAACCAAGAGACCCAGTACTTC. It yields the protein CASSFGLAGNQETQYF. V is TRBV5-1 and J is TRBJ2-5; the match to TRBD2 covers 12 bases. Germline CDR1 reads SGHRS; CDR2 reads YFSETQ. The V and J ends lost 2 bases and 0 bases, in that order; junction bases with no gene match: 2. This CDR3 contains 16 residues.

The rearrangement joins TRBV10-2 to TRBJ2-5; the D call may be TRBD1 or TRBD2 (5 bases each). Germline V CDR1 and CDR2: WSHSY, SAAADI. Trimming left V 3 bases short and J 5 bases short, with 13 bases between. The CDR3 loop spans 14 amino acids. Here the CDR3 DNA reads TGCGCCAGCAGTGAAAGAGGGGTGGGGGAGACCCAGTACTTC. This sequence encodes CASSERGVGETQYF.

V usage is TRBV7-3 and J usage is TRBJ2-5; D is unresolved. The germline V gene has CDR1 SGHTA and CDR2 FQGTGA. CDR3 length: 13 residues. The germline V and J ends were trimmed by 3 bases and 1 base, with 6 bases remaining between them. This CDR3 is CASSFWSQETQYF. The CDR3 DNA reads TGTGCCAGCAGCTTCTGGAGCCAAGAGACCCAGTACTTC.

This clone was seen only once. This chain connects TRBV5-1 to TRBJ1-4; weak D call: TRBD1 (5 bases). The CDR3 runs to 16 residues. The V gene lost 3 bases and the J gene lost 0 bases, with 12 bases spanning the gap. Germline lookup yields CDR1 SGHRS and CDR2 YFSETQ. CDR3 sequence: CASSWGLTATNEKLFF. Here the CDR3 DNA reads TGCGCCAGCAGCTGGGGACTGACTGCAACTAATGAAAAACTGTTTTTT.

This chain connects TRBV29-1 to TRBJ2-2, with TRBD2 matching 12 bases. The CDR3 sequence is 17 residues long. Germline CDR1 reads SQVTM; CDR2 reads ANQGSEA. V dropped 4 bases and J dropped 0; count of bases not matched to a gene: 6. The CDR3 loop reads CSVGLAGATANTGELFF. CDR3 DNA sequence: TGCAGCGTTGGACTAGCGGGGGCGACCGCGAACACCGGGGAGCTGTTTTTT.

The rearrangement joins TRBV7-3 to TRBJ2-2, with D perhaps TRBD1 (6 bases). There are 14 residues in the CDR3. The germline V gene has CDR1 SGHTA and CDR2 FQGTGA. The V end was cut by 5 bases, the J end by 5 bases, with 12 bases between. CDR3 residues: CASSPDSHTGELFF. The CDR3 DNA reads TGTGCCAGCAGCCCGGACAGTCATACCGGGGAGCTGTTTTTT.

The V gene is TRBV12-5, the J gene TRBJ2-7; D gene uncertain. CDR1 and CDR2 (germline): LGHNT, FRNRAP. This CDR3 has 11 amino acids. Trimming left V 6 bases short and J 7 bases short, with 10 bases between. In nucleotides, the CDR3 is TGTGCTAGTGGGCCCAAGTCAGAGCAGTACTTC. This gives the protein CASGPKSEQYF. Full variable domain (rest looked up from reference TRBV12-5 and TRBJ2-7): DARVTQTPRHKVTEMGQEVTMRCQPILGHNTVFWYRQTMMQGLELLAYFRNRAPLDDSGMPKDRFSAEMPDATLATLKIQPSEPRDSAVYFCASGPKSEQYFGPGTRLTVT.

The gene calls are TRBV7-2 and TRBJ2-7, with 7 bases matching TRBD1. The CDR3 spans 14 residues. CDR1 is SGHTA, CDR2 FQGNSA, per germline. Germline trimming cut 5 bases from V and 5 bases from J; bases unmatched to any gene: 9. The CDR3 loop reads CASSQAQGKNEQYF. In DNA form, the CDR3 reads TGTGCCAGCAGCCAGGCACAGGGGAAGAACGAGCAGTACTTC.

The V and J genes are TRBV30 and TRBJ2-3, with 9 bases identical to TRBD2. This CDR3 comprises 16 residues. Germline V gene lookup returns CDR1 GTSNPN and CDR2 SVGIG (reference sequence). Trimming at V came to 8 bases and at J to 6 bases, leaving 18 bases not matched to a gene. CDR3 protein: CASIAGARTGTDTQYF. In DNA, the CDR3 is TGTGCCAGTATAGCGGGGGCCCGAACGGGTACGGATACGCAGTATTTT.

This clone appeared a few times. The J gene is TRBJ1-5, the V gene TRBV2; 7 nucleotides align to TRBD1. The CDR3 covers 15 residues. J lost 7 bases, V lost 4 bases, and 10 bases had no gene match. CDR1 is SNHLY and CDR2 is FYNNEI in the germline V gene. The CDR3 loop is CASSANRGFGQPQHF. The CDR3 DNA sequence: TGTGCCAGCAGTGCCAACAGGGGTTTCGGACAGCCCCAGCATTTT.

The DNA of the CDR3 is TGCGCCAGCAGCCCCAGGGGAAGCTCCTATAATTCACCCCTCCACTTT. This codes for CASSPRGSSYNSPLHF. The chain carries TRBV4-1 and TRBJ1-6; D is perhaps TRBD1 (6 bases). The V and J ends lost 4 bases and 0 bases respectively, with 10 bases between them. The CDR3 contains 16 residues. CDR1 and CDR2 from the germline V gene are MGHRA and YSYEKL.

This clone occurred once. The sample has other DNA sequences that encode this CDR3 too. V usage is TRBV30 and J usage is TRBJ1-5; 7 bases map to TRBD1. From germline, CDR1 is GTSNPN and CDR2 SVGIG (reference sequence). Trimming removed 0 bases from V and 6 bases from J; junction bases left unmatched: 2. The CDR3 spans 13 residues. The CDR3 reads CAWSVGGSQPQHF. For the CDR3, the DNA is TGTGCCTGGAGTGTAGGGGGCAGTCAGCCCCAGCATTTT.

This sequence joins TRBV2 and TRBJ2-3, with TRBD2 matching over 12 bases. This CDR3 contains 16 residues. The germline V gene encodes CDR1 SNHLY and CDR2 FYNNEI. Losses at the gene ends were 6 bases for V and 1 base for J; bases not matched to a gene: 5. This CDR3 is CASSPGLAGRTDTQYF. The CDR3 bases are TGTGCCAGCAGCCCCGGACTAGCGGGGCGCACAGATACGCAGTATTTT.

The V call is TRBV5-1, the J call TRBJ1-1; D is unresolved. Germline V gives CDR1 SGHRS, CDR2 YFSETQ. This CDR3 contains 13 residues. V lost 0 bases and J lost 3, with 6 bases in between. Here the CDR3 reads CASSLAGDTEAFF. The CDR3 DNA reads TGCGCCAGCAGCTTGGCCGGAGACACTGAAGCTTTCTTT.

The chain links TRBV2 to TRBJ2-7, with 13 positions matching TRBD2. The length of the CDR3 is 14 residues. With V trimmed by 8 bases and J by 3 bases, 4 bases remained unmatched. Germline assignment: CDR1 SNHLY and CDR2 FYNNEI. CDR3 sequence: CASRRLAGGYEQYF. In DNA form, the CDR3 reads TGTGCCAGCCGACGACTAGCGGGGGGCTACGAGCAGTACTTC.